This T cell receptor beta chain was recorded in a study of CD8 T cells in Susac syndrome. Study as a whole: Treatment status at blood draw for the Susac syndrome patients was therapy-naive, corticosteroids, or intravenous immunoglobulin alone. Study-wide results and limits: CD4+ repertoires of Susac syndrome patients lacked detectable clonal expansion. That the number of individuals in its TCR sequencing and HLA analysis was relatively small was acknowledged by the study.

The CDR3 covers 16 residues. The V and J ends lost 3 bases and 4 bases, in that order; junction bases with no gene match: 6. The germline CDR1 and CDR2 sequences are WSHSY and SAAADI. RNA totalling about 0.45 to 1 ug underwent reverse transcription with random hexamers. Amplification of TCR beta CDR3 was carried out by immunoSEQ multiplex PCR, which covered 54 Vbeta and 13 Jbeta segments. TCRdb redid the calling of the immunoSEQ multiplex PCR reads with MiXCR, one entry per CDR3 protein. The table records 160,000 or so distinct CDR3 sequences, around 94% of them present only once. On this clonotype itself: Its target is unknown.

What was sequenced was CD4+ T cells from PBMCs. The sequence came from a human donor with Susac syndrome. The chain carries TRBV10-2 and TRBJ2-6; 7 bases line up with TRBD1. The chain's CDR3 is CASSDFRGSGANVLTF. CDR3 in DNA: TGCGCCAGCAGTGATTTCAGGGGGTCAGGGGCCAACGTCCTGACTTTC.